A single sample is the source of the 21 T cell receptor beta chains below, sequenced in a study of vaccination and CD4 T cells after COVID-19. Described treatment: approximately nine-day PBMC culture with coronavirus spike peptide pools or control peptides (ViraFEST assay). Their antigens are not known. The Oncomine TCR Beta short-read assay sequenced DNA from cultured CD4+ T cells. TCRdb fed the PCR reads into MiXCR, producing one record per CDR3 protein. The profile shows around 3,000 distinct CDR3 sequences, around three quarters of them singletons. Sequencing was performed on CD4+ T cells from blood, cultured in vitro. The origin of the receptors is a human donor who had recovered from COVID-19.

The chain recombines TRBV24-1 with TRBJ2-7; D remains ambiguous. CDR3 size: 12 residues. The V gene lost 0 bases and the J gene lost 8 bases, with 7 bases spanning the gap. CDR1 and CDR2 (germline): KGHDR, SFDVKD. CDR3 in amino acids: CATSDLIEKQYF. The CDR3 region has the DNA TGTGCCACCAGTGATTTGATCGAGAAGCAGTACTTC.

This chain links TRBV4-2 with TRBJ2-1; 11 bases fit TRBD2. The CDR3 spans 15 residues. V was pared by 0 bases and J by 7 bases, with 2 bases of the junction left unmatched. Germline V gene sequence: CDR1 LGHNA, CDR2 YNFKEQ. CDR3 sequence: CASSQDTSGGNEQFF. CDR3 coding DNA: TGTGCCAGCAGCCAAGACACTAGCGGGGGAAATGAGCAGTTCTTC.

The chain combines TRBV12-3 or TRBV12-4 with TRBJ2-3; no clear D gene. Trimming shortened V by 6 bases and J by 4 bases, and 11 bases separated the two germline ends. This CDR3 is built from 13 residues. The CDR3 nucleotides read TGTGCCAGCAGACCCAACCTAGCAGATACGCAGTATTTT. It yields the protein CASRPNLADTQYF.

This clonotype qualifies as large. V and J are TRBV9 and TRBJ1-2; D is undetermined. V lost 0 bases and J lost 1, with 4 bases in between. Looked up from germline, CDR1 is SGDLS and CDR2 is YYNGEE. The length of the CDR3 is 13 residues. The CDR3 bases are TGTGCCAGCAGCGTAGGCAATAACTATGGCTACACCTTC. As protein: CASSVGNNYGYTF.

The chain uses TRBV2 and TRBJ2-7; 9 bases line up with TRBD1. CDR1 and CDR2 from the germline V gene are SNHLY and FYNNEI. The CDR3 loop spans 14 amino acids. V shed 6 bases, J shed 3 bases, and the junction held 6 bases outside the gene matches. DNA of the CDR3: TGTGCCAGCAGCTCCGGGACAGGGAGCTACGAGCAGTACTTC. Amino acid sequence: CASSSGTGSYEQYF. Supplemented by reference TRBV2 and TRBJ2-7, the full variable domain reads EPEVTQTPSHQVTQMGQEVILRCVPISNHLYFYWYRQILGQKVEFLVSFYNNEISEKSEIFDDQFSVERPDGSNFTLKIRSTKLEDSAMYFCASSSGTGSYEQYFGPGTRLTVT.

This rearrangement joins TRBV20-1 to TRBJ2-3; no definite D call. CDR1 and CDR2 from the germline V gene are DFQATT and SNEGSKA (reference sequence). V shed 0 bases and J shed 4 bases, with 5 bases lying between them. CDR3 length: 12 residues. The CDR3 nucleotides read TGCAGTGCTAGAGAGCCCCCAGATACGCAGTATTTT. It encodes CSAREPPDTQYF.

This chain uses TRBV7-3 with TRBJ2-1, with 8 bases aligning to TRBD1. Germline CDR1 and CDR2: SGHTA and FQGTGA. V was clipped by 3 bases and J by 4 bases; unmatched bases: 2. The CDR3 length is 14 residues. CDR3 residues: CASSLGTGYNEQFF. DNA for the CDR3: TGTGCCAGCAGCTTGGGGACAGGTTACAATGAGCAGTTCTTC.

The chain recombines TRBV7-4 with TRBJ1-5; D may be TRBD1 (5 bases). Trimming pared 1 base from V and 4 bases from J, leaving 17 bases between. The CDR3 consists of 17 residues. Germline V lookup: CDR1 SGHVT, CDR2 SQSDAQ. CDR3 protein: CASSLGEVRALNQPQHF. CDR3 sequence (DNA): TGTGCCAGCAGCTTAGGGGAGGTCAGGGCTCTGAATCAGCCCCAGCATTTT.

The genes are TRBV15 and TRBJ1-2, with 7 positions matching TRBD1. CDR1 is LNHNV and CDR2 is YYDKDF in the germline V gene (reference sequence). J lost 5 bases, V lost 1 base, and 4 bases had no gene match. This CDR3 contains 14 residues. This CDR3 reads CATSRVGTDYGYTF. The CDR3 DNA sequence: TGTGCCACCAGCAGAGTGGGGACAGATTATGGCTACACCTTC.

The rearrangement links TRBV7-9 to TRBJ1-1; D not certain. Germline loops: CDR1 SEHNR, CDR2 FQNEAQ (reference sequence). V lost 7 bases and J lost 4, with 13 bases in between. This CDR3 has 13 residues. DNA of the CDR3: TGTGCCAGCACCCCATCGGGTGGCACTGAAGCTTTCTTT. This translates into CASTPSGGTEAFF.

The chain carries TRBV2 and TRBJ1-5; 7 nucleotides agree with TRBD1. Per the germline V gene, CDR1 is SNHLY and CDR2 is FYNNEI. The V segment lost 7 bases and the J segment 7 bases; nucleotides outside the gene matches: 13. The CDR3 length is 15 residues. The CDR3 DNA follows: TGTGCCAGCAATGTAGGGGGCCCTAAGGCACAGCCCCAGCATTTT. This gives the protein CASNVGGPKAQPQHF.

The chain combines TRBV6-1 with TRBJ2-3; 7 nucleotides line up with TRBD1. Germline CDR1 reads MNHNS; CDR2 reads SASEGT. Germline trimming cut 10 bases from V and 2 bases from J; bases unmatched to any gene: 18. The CDR3 has 17 amino acids. CDR3 region: CAIKLRDSSSITDTQYF. CDR3 DNA: TGTGCCATCAAACTCCGGGACAGCTCGTCGATCACAGATACGCAGTATTTT.

The chain has TRBV7-9 and TRBJ1-2, with a weak D call TRBD1 (6 bases). The CDR3 runs 15 residues. V was trimmed by 4 bases and J by 8 bases, leaving 20 bases between them. Germline lookup yields CDR1 SEHNR and CDR2 FQNEAQ (reference sequence). This CDR3 is CASSSDRLLLEGYTF. The DNA of the CDR3 is TGTGCCAGCAGCTCAGACAGGCTCCTACTGGAAGGCTACACCTTC.

This sequence joins TRBV6-1 and TRBJ1-2; D gene ambiguous. CDR1 is MNHNS, CDR2 SASEGT, per germline. The CDR3 runs to 12 residues. V was pared by 7 bases and J by 1 base, with 7 bases between. The CDR3 here is CASNSHNYGYTF. The DNA of the CDR3 is TGTGCCAGCAATTCCCATAACTATGGCTACACCTTC.

This sequence joins TRBV6-2 or TRBV6-3 and TRBJ2-5; unclear D gene. Looked up from germline, CDR1 is MNHEY and CDR2 is SVGEGT. V was cut by 0 bases and J by 4 bases, with 9 bases left in between. CDR3 length equals 14 residues. CDR3 protein: CASSYSSALETQYF. As DNA, the CDR3 is TGTGCCAGCAGTTACTCGAGTGCCCTAGAGACCCAGTACTTC.

The V call is TRBV19, the J call TRBJ2-7; 7 bases match TRBD2. From germline, CDR1 is LNHDA and CDR2 SQIVND (reference sequence). The V gene end was trimmed by 3 bases and the J gene end by 5 bases; junction bases not matched to a gene: 10. The CDR3 spans 15 residues. In DNA, the CDR3 is TGTGCCAGTAGTATCGGGGGGAGCTTTAGCAACGAGCAGTACTTC. Protein sequence: CASSIGGSFSNEQYF. Looking up the rest from reference TRBV19 and TRBJ2-7 gives the full variable domain: DGGITQSPKYLFRKEGQNVTLSCEQNLNHDAMYWYRQDPGQGLRLIYYSQIVNDFQKGDIAEGYSVSREKKESFPLTVTSAQKNPTAFYLCASSIGGSFSNEQYFGPGTRLTVT.

This sequence joins TRBV6-1 and TRBJ1-2, with D possibly being TRBD1 (5 bases). The V end was cut by 1 base, the J end by 3 bases, with 9 bases between. The CDR3 is 14 residues long. The germline V gene encodes CDR1 MNHNS and CDR2 SASEGT. CDR3 protein: CASSEVEGYYGYTF. CDR3 DNA: TGTGCCAGCAGTGAAGTTGAGGGGTACTATGGCTACACCTTC.

This CDR3 is CASSLGQGNTYGYTF. DNA of the CDR3: TGTGCCAGCAGCCTCGGACAGGGGAACACCTATGGCTACACCTTC. The chain uses TRBV5-8 and TRBJ1-2; 9 bases map to TRBD1. Germline V gene data show CDR1 as SGHTS and CDR2 as YDEGEE. Trimming removed 4 bases from V and 4 bases from J; junction bases left unmatched: 8. The CDR3 spans 15 residues.

V and J are TRBV12-3 or TRBV12-4 and TRBJ1-5; D might be TRBD1 (5 bases). The CDR3 has 15 amino acids. With 6 bases removed from V and 0 bases from J, the gap between germline ends came to 12 bases. CDR3 DNA sequence: TGTGCCAGCAGCAACCAGGGATTTAGCAATCAGCCCCAGCATTTT. Translating gives CASSNQGFSNQPQHF.

The chain is built from TRBV2 and TRBJ1-1; perhaps TRBD1 as D (5 bases). Looked up from germline, CDR1 is SNHLY and CDR2 is FYNNEI. This CDR3 comprises 15 residues. Trimming pared 4 bases from V and 4 bases from J, leaving 16 bases between. CDR3: CASSARVQAATEAFF. CDR3 coding DNA: TGTGCCAGCAGTGCCAGGGTTCAGGCGGCCACTGAAGCTTTCTTT.

The V call is TRBV6-5, the J call TRBJ2-6; no firm D call. This CDR3 contains 13 residues. Between the trimmed V and J ends, which lost 3 bases and 1 base, there was a span of 1 base. Germline lookup yields CDR1 MNHEY and CDR2 SVGAGI. The CDR3 DNA follows: TGTGCCAGCAGTTATTCTGGGGCCAACGTCCTGACTTTC. This sequence encodes CASSYSGANVLTF.